This TCR beta chain was captured in a study of T cell repertoires in cytomegalovirus infection. On the study more broadly: Both CMV infection and a matching HLA type were indicated by public TCR beta signatures.

As for this clonotype: Its target is unknown.

The CDR3 is 13 residues long. Per germline, CDR1 DFQATT and CDR2 SNEGSKA (reference sequence). TCRdb reprocessed the reads with MiXCR, giving one entry per CDR3 protein. The sample has 600,000 to 700,000 distinct CDR3 sequences, 33% seen once. The sequence was obtained from a human donor in good health (CMV status not recorded). Some clones in this sample may be carry-over from other donors' samples. The specimen was cultured PBMCs, collected from culture after CMV antigen stimulation. V gene TRBV20-1 combines with J gene TRBJ1-1; D perhaps matches TRBD1 (5 bases). CDR3 sequence (DNA): TGCAGCTTCGCCGGGACGCTGAACACTGAAGCTTTCTTT. Residues: CSFAGTLNTEAFF.